Ten or more counts support the clone carrying this TCR beta chain. A library of TCRbeta sequences, prepared with unique molecular identifiers, was generated. TCRdb redid the calling of the PCR reads with MiXCR, one entry per CDR3 protein. The data show about 360,000 distinct CDR3 sequences, with about 14% seen just once and around 4% held by the top ten. This sample is drawn from a study of T-cell reconstitution after alpha-beta-depleted transplantation in children. Specimen: PBMCs, collected from the stem cell graft. The clonotype was recovered from a human donor who donated a stem cell graft to a child with Fanconi anemia.

CDR3 region: CASSFEGIEPGELFF. CDR3 DNA: TGTGCCAGCAGCTTCGAGGGTATCGAGCCCGGGGAGCTGTTTTTT. This rearrangement joins TRBV11-1 to TRBJ2-2; D is perhaps TRBD2 (5 bases). V lost 3 bases to trimming and J lost 6 bases, with 14 bases between them. The CDR3 spans 15 residues. The germline gives CDR1 SGHAT, CDR2 FQDESV (reference sequence).